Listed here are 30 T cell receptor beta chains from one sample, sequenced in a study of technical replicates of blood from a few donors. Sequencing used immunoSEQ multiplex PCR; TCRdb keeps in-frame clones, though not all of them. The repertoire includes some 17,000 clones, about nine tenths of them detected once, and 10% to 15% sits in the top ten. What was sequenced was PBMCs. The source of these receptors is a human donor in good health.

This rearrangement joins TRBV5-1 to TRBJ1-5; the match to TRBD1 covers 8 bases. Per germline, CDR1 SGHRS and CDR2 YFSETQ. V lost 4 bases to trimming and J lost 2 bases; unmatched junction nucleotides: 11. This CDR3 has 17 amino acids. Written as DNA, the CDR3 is TGCGCCAGCAGCCCGGGGACAGGCGGGATGGGCAATCAGCCCCAGCATTTT. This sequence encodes CASSPGTGGMGNQPQHF.

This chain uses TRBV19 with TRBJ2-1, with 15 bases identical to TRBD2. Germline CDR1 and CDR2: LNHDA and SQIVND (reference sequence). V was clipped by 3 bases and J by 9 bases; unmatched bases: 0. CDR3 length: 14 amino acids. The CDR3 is CASSMGLAGGEQFF. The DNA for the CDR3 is TGTGCCAGTAGTATGGGACTAGCGGGAGGTGAGCAGTTCTTC.

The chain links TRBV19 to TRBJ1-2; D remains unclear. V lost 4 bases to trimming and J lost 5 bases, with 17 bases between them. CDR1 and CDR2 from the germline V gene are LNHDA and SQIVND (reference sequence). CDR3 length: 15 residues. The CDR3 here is CASSNSGGSTYGYTF. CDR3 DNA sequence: TGTGCCAGTAGTAACTCAGGAGGGAGTACATATGGCTACACCTTC.

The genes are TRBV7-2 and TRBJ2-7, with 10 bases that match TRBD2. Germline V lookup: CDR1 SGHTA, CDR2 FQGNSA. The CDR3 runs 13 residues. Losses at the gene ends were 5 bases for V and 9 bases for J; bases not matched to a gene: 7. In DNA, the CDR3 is TGTGCCAGCAGCCCTAGCGGGAGAAAGGTGCAGTACTTC. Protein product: CASSPSGRKVQYF.

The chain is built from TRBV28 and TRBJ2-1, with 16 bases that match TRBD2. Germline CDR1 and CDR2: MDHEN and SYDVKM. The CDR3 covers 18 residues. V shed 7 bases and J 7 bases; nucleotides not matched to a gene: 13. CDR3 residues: CASNKPGLAGGPGNEQFF. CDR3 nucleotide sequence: TGTGCCAGCAACAAACCGGGACTAGCGGGAGGGCCTGGAAATGAGCAGTTCTTC.

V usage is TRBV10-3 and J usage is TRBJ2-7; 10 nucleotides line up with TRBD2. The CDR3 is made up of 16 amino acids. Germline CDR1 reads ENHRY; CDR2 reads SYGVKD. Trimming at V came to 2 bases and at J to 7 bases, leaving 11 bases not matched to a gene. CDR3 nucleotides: TGTGCCATCAGTGAGCCAAGAGCGGGAGGGTGGGGGGAGCAGTACTTC. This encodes CAISEPRAGGWGEQYF.

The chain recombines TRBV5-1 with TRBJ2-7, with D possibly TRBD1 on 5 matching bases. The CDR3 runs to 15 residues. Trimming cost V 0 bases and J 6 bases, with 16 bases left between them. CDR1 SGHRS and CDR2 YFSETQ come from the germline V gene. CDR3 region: CASSLEGLVSPEQYF. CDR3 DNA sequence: TGCGCCAGCAGCTTGGAGGGGCTAGTAAGTCCCGAGCAGTACTTC.

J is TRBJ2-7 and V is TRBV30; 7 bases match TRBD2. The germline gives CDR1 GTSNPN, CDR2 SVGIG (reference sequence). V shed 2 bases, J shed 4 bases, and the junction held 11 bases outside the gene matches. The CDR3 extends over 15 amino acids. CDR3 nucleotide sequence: TGTGCCTGGAGTCAAAAGGGCGGGAGAACGTACGAGCAGTACTTC. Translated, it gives CAWSQKGGRTYEQYF. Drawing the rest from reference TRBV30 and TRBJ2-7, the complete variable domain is SQTIHQWPATLVQPVGSPLSLECTVEGTSNPNLYWYRQAAGRGLQLLFYSVGIGQISSEVPQNLSASRPQDRQFILSSKKLLLSDSGFYLCAWSQKGGRTYEQYFGPGTRLTVT.

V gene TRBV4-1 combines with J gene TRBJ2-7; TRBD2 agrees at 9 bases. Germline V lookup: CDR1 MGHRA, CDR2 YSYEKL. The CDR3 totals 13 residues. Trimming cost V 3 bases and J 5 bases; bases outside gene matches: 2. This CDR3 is CASSQGLANEQYF. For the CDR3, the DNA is TGCGCCAGCAGCCAGGGACTAGCCAACGAGCAGTACTTC.

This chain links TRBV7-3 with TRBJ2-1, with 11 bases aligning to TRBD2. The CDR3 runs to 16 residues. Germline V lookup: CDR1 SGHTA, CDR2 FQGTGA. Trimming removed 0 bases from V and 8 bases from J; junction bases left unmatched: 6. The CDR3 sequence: CASSLTVTSGSHEQFF. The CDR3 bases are TGTGCCAGCAGCTTAACGGTAACTAGCGGGAGCCATGAGCAGTTCTTC.

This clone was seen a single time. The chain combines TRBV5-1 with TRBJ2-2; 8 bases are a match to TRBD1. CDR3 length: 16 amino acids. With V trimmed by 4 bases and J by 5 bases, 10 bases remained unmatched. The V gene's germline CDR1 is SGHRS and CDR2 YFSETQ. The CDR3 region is CASSRGQGARTGELFF. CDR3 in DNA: TGCGCCAGCAGCAGGGGGCAGGGGGCACGAACCGGGGAGCTGTTTTTT.

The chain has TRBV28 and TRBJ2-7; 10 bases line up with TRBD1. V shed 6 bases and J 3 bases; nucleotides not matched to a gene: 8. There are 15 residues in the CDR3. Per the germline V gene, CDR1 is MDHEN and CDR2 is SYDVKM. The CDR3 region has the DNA TGTGCCAGCAGGGATGGGACAGGGGAGCACTACGAGCAGTACTTC. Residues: CASRDGTGEHYEQYF.

Written as DNA, the CDR3 is TGTGCCAGCAGTGAAGGGGCTAGCGGTAGCACAGATACGCAGTATTTT. Amino acid sequence: CASSEGASGSTDTQYF. This sequence joins TRBV2 and TRBJ2-3; 7 nucleotides align to TRBD2. The CDR3 is 16 amino acids. Germline V CDR1 and CDR2: SNHLY, FYNNEI. V lost 1 base to trimming and J lost 0 bases; unmatched junction nucleotides: 4.

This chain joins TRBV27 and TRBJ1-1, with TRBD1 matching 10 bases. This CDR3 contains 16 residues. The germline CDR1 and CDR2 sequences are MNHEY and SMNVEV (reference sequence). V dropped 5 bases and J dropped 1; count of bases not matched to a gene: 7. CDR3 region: CASSPGQGLSNTEAFF. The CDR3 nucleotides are TGTGCCAGCAGTCCGGGACAGGGGTTATCGAACACTGAAGCTTTCTTT.

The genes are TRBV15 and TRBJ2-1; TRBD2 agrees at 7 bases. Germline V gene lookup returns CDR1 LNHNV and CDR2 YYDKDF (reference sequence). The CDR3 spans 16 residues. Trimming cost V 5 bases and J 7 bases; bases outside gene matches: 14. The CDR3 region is CATSAQSPLAENEQFF. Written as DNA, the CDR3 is TGTGCCACCAGCGCCCAATCCCCCCTAGCGGAGAATGAGCAGTTCTTC.

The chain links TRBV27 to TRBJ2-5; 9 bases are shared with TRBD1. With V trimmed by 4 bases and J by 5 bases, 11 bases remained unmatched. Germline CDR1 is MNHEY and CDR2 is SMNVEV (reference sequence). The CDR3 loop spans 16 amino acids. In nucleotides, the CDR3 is TGTGCCAGCAGTTCGGGACAGGGACCTGGAGTGGAGACCCAGTACTTC. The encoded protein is CASSSGQGPGVETQYF.

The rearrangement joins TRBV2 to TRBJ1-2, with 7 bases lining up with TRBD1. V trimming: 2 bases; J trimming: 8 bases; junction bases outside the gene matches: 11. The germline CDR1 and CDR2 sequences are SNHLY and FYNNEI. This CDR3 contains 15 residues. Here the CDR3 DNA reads TGTGCCAGCAGTGAACCCGGGACAGTGCGGTCGGGCTACACCTTC. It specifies CASSEPGTVRSGYTF. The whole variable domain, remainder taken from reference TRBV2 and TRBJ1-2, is EPEVTQTPSHQVTQMGQEVILRCVPISNHLYFYWYRQILGQKVEFLVSFYNNEISEKSEIFDDQFSVERPDGSNFTLKIRSTKLEDSAMYFCASSEPGTVRSGYTFGSGTRLTVV.

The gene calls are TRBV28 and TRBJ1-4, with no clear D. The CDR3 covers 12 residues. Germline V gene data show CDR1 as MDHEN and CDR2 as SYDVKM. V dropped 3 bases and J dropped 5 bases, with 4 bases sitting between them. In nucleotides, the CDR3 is TGTGCCAGCAGTTTCGGGAATGAAAAACTGTTTTTT. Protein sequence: CASSFGNEKLFF.

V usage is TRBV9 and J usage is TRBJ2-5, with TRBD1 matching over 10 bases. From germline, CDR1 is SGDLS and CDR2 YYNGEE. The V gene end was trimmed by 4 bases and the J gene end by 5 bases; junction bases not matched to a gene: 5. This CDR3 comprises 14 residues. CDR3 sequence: CASSLRQGAETQYF. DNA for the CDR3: TGTGCCAGCAGCTTGCGACAGGGGGCCGAGACCCAGTACTTC.

The CDR3 sequence is CASSLSGQLHSNYGYTF. The CDR3 nucleotides read TGTGCCAGCAGTTTATCGGGACAGTTACACTCTAACTATGGCTACACCTTC. The chain combines TRBV27 with TRBJ1-2; 7 bases fit TRBD1. Trimming at V came to 0 bases and at J to 0 bases, leaving 7 bases not matched to a gene. The length of the CDR3 is 17 residues. Germline V gives CDR1 MNHEY, CDR2 SMNVEV (reference sequence).

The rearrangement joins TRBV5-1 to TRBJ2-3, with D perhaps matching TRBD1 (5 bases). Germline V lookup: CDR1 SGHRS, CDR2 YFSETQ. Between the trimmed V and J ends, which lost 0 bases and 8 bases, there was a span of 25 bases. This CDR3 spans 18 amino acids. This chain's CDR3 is CASSLEGVSGRAGVTQYF. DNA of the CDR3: TGCGCCAGCAGCTTGGAAGGGGTCAGTGGCAGGGCAGGAGTTACGCAGTATTTT.

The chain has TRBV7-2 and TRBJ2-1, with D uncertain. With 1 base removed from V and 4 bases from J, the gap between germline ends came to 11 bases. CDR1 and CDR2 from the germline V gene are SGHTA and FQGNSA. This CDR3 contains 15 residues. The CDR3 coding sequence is TGTGCCAGCAGCTTAGGGCAGGCCACGTACAATGAGCAGTTCTTC. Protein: CASSLGQATYNEQFF.

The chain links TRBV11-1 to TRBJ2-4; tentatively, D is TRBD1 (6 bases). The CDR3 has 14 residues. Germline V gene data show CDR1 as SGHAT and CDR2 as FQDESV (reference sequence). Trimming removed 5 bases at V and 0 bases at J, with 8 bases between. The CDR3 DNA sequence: TGTGCCAGCAGCCCAGGGGTAGCCAAAAACATTCAGTACTTC. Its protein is CASSPGVAKNIQYF.

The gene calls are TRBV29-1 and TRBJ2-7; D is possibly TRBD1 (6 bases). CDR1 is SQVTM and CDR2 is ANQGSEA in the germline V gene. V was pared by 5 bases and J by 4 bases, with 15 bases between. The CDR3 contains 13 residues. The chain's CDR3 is CSVLTGSLYEQYF. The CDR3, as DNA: TGCAGCGTTCTCACAGGGTCTTTATACGAGCAGTACTTC.

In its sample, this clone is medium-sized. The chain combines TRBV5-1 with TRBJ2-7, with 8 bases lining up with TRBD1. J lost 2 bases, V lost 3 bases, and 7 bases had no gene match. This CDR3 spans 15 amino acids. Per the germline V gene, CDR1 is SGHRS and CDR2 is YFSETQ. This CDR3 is CASSSGDRFPYEQYF. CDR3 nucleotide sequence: TGCGCCAGCAGCTCCGGGGACAGGTTTCCCTACGAGCAGTACTTC.

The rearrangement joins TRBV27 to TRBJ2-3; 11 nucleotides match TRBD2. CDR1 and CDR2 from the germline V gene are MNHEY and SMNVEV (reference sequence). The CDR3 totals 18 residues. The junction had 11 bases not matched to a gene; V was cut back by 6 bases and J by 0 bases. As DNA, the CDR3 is TGTGCCAGCAGCCGACTGACTAGCGGGACTCCGAGCACAGATACGCAGTATTTT. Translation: CASSRLTSGTPSTDTQYF.

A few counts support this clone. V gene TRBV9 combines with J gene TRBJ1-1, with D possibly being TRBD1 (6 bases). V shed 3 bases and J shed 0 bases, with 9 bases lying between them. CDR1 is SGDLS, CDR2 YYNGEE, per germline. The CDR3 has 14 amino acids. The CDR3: CASSARQVNTEAFF. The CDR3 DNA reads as TGTGCCAGCAGCGCCCGACAGGTGAACACTGAAGCTTTCTTT.

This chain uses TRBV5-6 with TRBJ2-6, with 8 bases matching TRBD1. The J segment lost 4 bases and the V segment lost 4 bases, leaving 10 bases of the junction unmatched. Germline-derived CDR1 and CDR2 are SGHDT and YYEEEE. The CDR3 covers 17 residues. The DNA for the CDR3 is TGTGCCAGCAGCATTAACAGGGGGACGCGAGGGGCCAACGTCCTGACTTTC. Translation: CASSINRGTRGANVLTF.

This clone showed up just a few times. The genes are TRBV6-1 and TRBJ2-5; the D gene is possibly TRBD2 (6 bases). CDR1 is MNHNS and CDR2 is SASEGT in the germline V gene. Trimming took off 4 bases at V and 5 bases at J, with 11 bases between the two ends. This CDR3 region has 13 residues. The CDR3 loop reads CASSGDAGETQYF. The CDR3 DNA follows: TGTGCCAGCAGTGGGGACGCGGGGGAGACCCAGTACTTC.

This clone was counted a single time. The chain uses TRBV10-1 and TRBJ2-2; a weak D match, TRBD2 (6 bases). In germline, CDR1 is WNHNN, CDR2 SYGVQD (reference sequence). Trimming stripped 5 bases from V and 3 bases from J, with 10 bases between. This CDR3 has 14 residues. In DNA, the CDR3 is TGCGCCAGCAGTTCCGGGACTCACACCGGGGAGCTGTTTTTT. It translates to CASSSGTHTGELFF.